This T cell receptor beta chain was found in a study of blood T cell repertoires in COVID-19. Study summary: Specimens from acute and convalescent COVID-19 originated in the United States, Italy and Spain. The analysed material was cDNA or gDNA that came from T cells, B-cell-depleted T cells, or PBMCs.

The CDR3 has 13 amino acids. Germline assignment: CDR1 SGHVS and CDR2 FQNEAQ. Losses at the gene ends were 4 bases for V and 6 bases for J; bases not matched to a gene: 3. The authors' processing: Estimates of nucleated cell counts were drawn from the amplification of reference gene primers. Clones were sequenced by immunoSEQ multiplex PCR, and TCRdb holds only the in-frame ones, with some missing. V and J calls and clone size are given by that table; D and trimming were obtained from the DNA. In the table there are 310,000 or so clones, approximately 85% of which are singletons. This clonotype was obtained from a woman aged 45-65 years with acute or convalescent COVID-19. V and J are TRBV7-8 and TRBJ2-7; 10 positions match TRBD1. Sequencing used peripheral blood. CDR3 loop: CASSWTGGGEQYF. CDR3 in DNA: TGTGCCAGCAGCTGGACAGGGGGAGGCGAGCAGTACTTC.